The present entry profiles one T cell receptor (beta chain) with its context. Its antigen is unknown. Unstimulated Tregs (CD4+CD25+CD127-) and CD4+CD25- non-Tregs were sorted from PBMCs. This record comes from a study of Tregs in tolerant kidney transplant recipients. CDR1 is SGHRS, CDR2 YFSETQ, per germline. This CDR3 is 15 amino acids long. With 3 bases clipped from V and 0 bases from J, the junction kept 3 bases outside the gene matches. Study-wide results and limits: Activated donor B cell expansion appeared to reveal the most relevant donor-specific TCRbeta repertoire.

The method was immunoSEQ multiplex PCR; TCRdb's version includes in-frame clones alone and lacks a portion of them. The table has under 85,000 clones, roughly 91% seen once. This sequence originates from a human donor who received a combined kidney and bone marrow transplant. J is TRBJ1-3 and V is TRBV5-1, with TRBD1 matching over 7 bases. Here the sequenced sample was CD4+ T cells from blood, taken before the transplant. The chain's CDR3 is CASSSGDSSGNTIYF. The CDR3 nucleotides read TGCGCCAGCAGCTCTGGGGACAGCTCTGGAAACACCATATATTTT.